These 5 T cell receptor beta chains were all obtained from the same sample, sequenced in a study of Ad26.COV2.S vaccination and SARS-CoV-2 variants (dated by TCRdb to the early 2020s). Explained via the paper, the treatment or condition label denotes: over 15 received Ad26.COV2.S at low or high dose, single or two shots; roughly 5 received placebo; per-sample allocation not given. Repertoires of vaccine and placebo recipients were sequenced from samples collected on day 63 after the first injection. Library preparation used the immunoSEQ multiplex PCR assay. Held by TCRdb, this immuneACCESS table contains in-frame sequences only and omits some clones. Under half of the omission traces to an unresolved V gene where checked; the cause of the rest is unknown. The sample has about 680,000 clones on record, approximately 88% of them singletons. Roughly 1.5% of the sample is held by the ten biggest clonotypes.

Material: peripheral blood, obtained in a trial of Ad26.COV2.S vaccine versus placebo. All receptors derive from a person between 18 and 60 years old who received the Ad26.COV2.S COVID-19 vaccine or a placebo.

The CDR3 coding sequence is TGCGCCAGCAGCTTCGGGACTAGCAGTTCCTACGAGCAGTACTTC. Translation: CASSFGTSSSYEQYF. The chain recombines TRBV5-1 with TRBJ2-7; 9 bases are a match to TRBD2. V shed 2 bases, J shed 1 base, and the junction held 4 bases outside the gene matches. Germline V gives CDR1 SGHRS, CDR2 YFSETQ. The CDR3 has 15 residues.

The V and J genes are TRBV24-1 and TRBJ2-5; 8 positions agree with TRBD1. The V gene end was trimmed by 3 bases and the J gene end by 9 bases; junction bases not matched to a gene: 8. The CDR3 is 14 amino acids. The germline V gene encodes CDR1 KGHDR and CDR2 SFDVKD. The CDR3 sequence is CATSDGQGLEAQYF. The CDR3 DNA is TGTGCCACCAGTGATGGACAGGGATTGGAGGCCCAGTACTTC.

The chain couples TRBV5-4 to TRBJ1-6; 11 nucleotides match TRBD1. The CDR3 has 15 residues. After removal of 2 bases from V and 8 bases from J, the junction contained 3 bases not matched to a gene. Germline V CDR1 and CDR2: SGHNT, YYREEE (reference sequence). The CDR3 sequence: CASSLRTGGDSPLHF. The DNA for the CDR3 is TGTGCCAGCAGCTTACGGACAGGGGGCGATTCACCCCTCCACTTT. The full variable domain, rest sourced from reference TRBV5-4 and TRBJ1-6, is ETGVTQSPTHLIKTRGQQVTLRCSSQSGHNTVSWYQQALGQGPQFIFQYYREEENGRGNFPPRFSGLQFPNYSSELNVNALELDDSALYLCASSLRTGGDSPLHFGNGTRLTVT.

The CDR3 nucleotides read TGTGCCAGCAGCTTACACCAGCGGGGCTCCTACAATGAGCAGTTCTTC. This sequence encodes CASSLHQRGSYNEQFF. The J gene is TRBJ2-1, the V gene TRBV11-2, with TRBD2 identical over 7 bases. Trimming cost V 2 bases and J 0 bases; bases outside gene matches: 4. Germline values: CDR1 SGHAT, CDR2 FQNNGV. This CDR3 has 16 residues. The variable domain in full, completed from reference TRBV11-2 and TRBJ2-1, reads EAGVAQSPRYKIIEKRQSVAFWCNPISGHATLYWYQQILGQGPKLLIQFQNNGVVDDSQLPKDRFSAERLKGVDSTLKIQPAKLEDSAVYLCASSLHQRGSYNEQFFGPGTRLTVL.

This chain uses TRBV2 with TRBJ2-2; D possibly uses TRBD1 or TRBD2 (5 bases each). The CDR3 contains 20 residues. Germline V CDR1 and CDR2: SNHLY, FYNNEI. Between the trimmed V and J ends, which lost 4 bases and 0 bases, there was a span of 24 bases. This CDR3 is CASSGRNVGTSLSNTGELFF. The CDR3 nucleotides read TGTGCCAGCAGTGGGCGCAATGTAGGGACCAGCTTATCGAACACCGGGGAGCTGTTTTTT.